Below are 16 T cell receptor beta chains sequenced from a single sample in a study of tumor-infiltrating lymphocytes in primary liver carcinoma. Unsorted whole blood served as the source of blood RNA, and germline DNA was extracted as well. From around 0.5 ug total RNA, TCR beta cDNA was generated with a primer in the constant region. Libraries of TCR beta came from three nested multiplex PCR rounds with slightly modified ARM-PCR. Use of TRBV1-TRBV30 forward primers with a C-beta reverse primer characterized the first two PCR rounds, which lasted about 11 cycles each. Via MiXCR, TCRdb re-called the multiplex PCR reads, giving one row per CDR3 protein. The sample has roughly 330,000 distinct CDR3 sequences; about 61% are singletons. Input material: peripheral blood. Receptor source: a man aged 35-49 years with primary liver carcinoma and hepatitis B virus infection.

Worth noting for this clonotype: At one end the junction does not follow the germline gene, possibly because of a read error. The chain has TRBV4-3 and TRBJ2-2; D is uncertain. This CDR3 has 14 amino acids. The V gene's germline CDR1 is LGHNA and CDR2 YSLEER. The CDR3 is CASSGRRFTVELFF. The CDR3 nucleotides read TGCGCCAGCAGCGGGCGAAGATTCACCGTGGAGCTGTTTTTT.

On this clonotype itself: Because the CDR3 is missing its conserved closing phenylalanine or tryptophan, this is likely a read error. The J gene is TRBJ2-2, the V gene TRBV30; possible D gene TRBD2, 5 bases. This CDR3 has 15 amino acids. The germline gives CDR1 GTSNPN, CDR2 SVGIG (reference sequence). The CDR3 spells CAWNFGKKNSGELFS. CDR3 DNA: TGTGCCTGGAATTTCGGGAAAAAGAACAGCGGGGAGCTGTTTTCT.

Remarks on this clonotype: At one end, the junction sequence differs from germline, possibly due to a read error. The rearrangement uses TRBV11-2 and TRBJ2-3, with D perhaps TRBD2 (5 bases). Germline CDR1 and CDR2: SGHAT and FQNNGV. The CDR3 runs to 14 residues. DNA of the CDR3: TGTGCCAGCAGATTCGGGGTTAGCACAGATACCCAGTATTTT. Amino acids: CASRFGVSTDTQYF.

About this clonotype itself: One base away lies a much larger clone, so this may be a sequencing read error. The conserved final phenylalanine or tryptophan is absent from the CDR3, which likely points to a read error. This chain connects TRBV6-5 to TRBJ2-1, with 10 bases fitting TRBD2. From germline, CDR1 is MNHEY and CDR2 SVGAGI. V shed 7 bases, J shed 4 bases, and the junction held 4 bases outside the gene matches. The CDR3 sequence is 14 residues long. The CDR3 sequence: CASNRAGGYNEQFL. The DNA for the CDR3 is TGTGCCAGCAATAGAGCGGGAGGGTACAATGAGCAGTTCTTA.

A note on this clonotype: Being one base from a much bigger clone, this may be a read error. The gene calls are TRBV4-2 and TRBJ2-6; the D gene is possibly TRBD1 (5 bases). There are 18 residues in the CDR3. Germline loops: CDR1 LGHNA, CDR2 YNFKEQ. The CDR3: CASSQDPSSISGAKVLTF. The CDR3 coding sequence is TGTGCCAGCAGCCAAGACCCCTCCAGCATCTCTGGGGCCAAGGTCCTGACTTTC.

This clonotype was seen only once. The junction and the germline gene differ at one end; a read error may be behind it. The genes are TRBV6-5 and TRBJ2-3; weak D call: TRBD1 (5 bases). Germline V gene sequence: CDR1 MNHEY, CDR2 SVGAGI. The CDR3 contains 15 residues. Written as DNA, the CDR3 is TGTACCAGCAGTTACGGCGGAAGGGGCACAAATACGCAGTATTTT. Translating gives CTSSYGGRGTNTQYF.

Of note for this clonotype: The conserved closing phenylalanine or tryptophan is absent in this CDR3, likely reflecting a read error. CDR3 region: CASSLGVAENEQYY. The CDR3 DNA is TGTGCCAGCAGCTTAGGGGTGGCTGAGAACGAGCAGTACTAC. The chain has TRBV11-2 and TRBJ2-7, with D uncertain. Deletions cut 1 base from V and 5 bases from J, with 12 bases between. The CDR3 loop spans 14 amino acids. In germline, CDR1 is SGHAT, CDR2 FQNNGV.

This clonotype was counted only a few times. The rearrangement uses TRBV10-2 and TRBJ1-4, with 7 bases aligning to TRBD1. V shed 2 bases and J 4 bases; nucleotides not matched to a gene: 7. The CDR3 spans 16 residues. Germline-derived CDR1 and CDR2 are WSHSY and SAAADI. This chain's CDR3 is CASSETKGAVNEKLFF. The CDR3, as DNA: TGCGCCAGCAGTGAGACTAAGGGGGCGGTTAATGAAAAACTGTTTTTT.

A note on this clonotype: This may stem from a read error, because a much larger clone lies one nucleotide away. J is TRBJ2-2 and V is TRBV30; TRBD2 matches 10 bases. The CDR3 is 15 amino acids. CDR1 and CDR2 from the germline V gene are GTSNPN and SVGIG (reference sequence). In nucleotides, the CDR3 is TGTGCCTGGAGTTCCGGGTCTAGCGGGAGAGGGGAGCTGCTTTTT. Translated: CAWSSGSSGRGELLF. Looking up the rest from reference TRBV30 and TRBJ2-2 gives the full variable domain: SQTIHQWPATLVQPVGSPLSLECTVEGTSNPNLYWYRQAAGRGLQLLFYSVGIGQISSEVPQNLSASRPQDRQFILSSKKLLLSDSGFYLCAWSSGSSGRGELLFGEGSRLTVL.

Of note for this clonotype: The germline gene is not matched at one end of the junction; a read error may be the cause. The chain employs TRBV29-1 and TRBJ2-4; TRBD2 matches 11 bases. Germline V lookup: CDR1 SQVTM, CDR2 ANQGSEA. CDR3 length: 15 residues. CDR3: CSAPGLAVAKNTQYF. The DNA for the CDR3 is TGCAGCGCACCGGGACTAGCGGTAGCCAAAAACACTCAGTACTTC.

This clonotype came up once. Relative to the germline gene, one junction end is altered; a read error may explain this. This rearrangement joins TRBV12-3 or TRBV12-4 to TRBJ2-7, with 11 bases fitting TRBD1. CDR3 size: 13 residues. The CDR3 loop reads CANSGQGAGERYF. In DNA, the CDR3 is TGTGCCAACAGTGGACAGGGGGCGGGCGAGCGGTACTTC.

The chain is built from TRBV5-1 and TRBJ2-4; 11 nucleotides line up with TRBD1. CDR3 length equals 14 residues. The V gene end was trimmed by 4 bases and the J gene end by 7 bases; junction bases not matched to a gene: 4. Per the germline V gene, CDR1 is SGHRS and CDR2 is YFSETQ. CDR3 in amino acids: CASSDGQGANIQYF. The CDR3 nucleotides read TGCGCCAGCAGCGATGGACAGGGGGCTAACATTCAGTACTTC.

For this clonotype: The junction shows a germline mismatch at one end, possibly a read error. The chain combines TRBV6-2 or TRBV6-3 with TRBJ2-7, with no clear D. Germline V CDR1 and CDR2: MNHEY, SVGEGT. The CDR3 length is 11 residues. The DNA of the CDR3 is TGTGCCAGCAGTATTTCCTACAAGCAGTACTTC. It codes for CASSISYKQYF.

The chain is built from TRBV11-1 and TRBJ1-5, with D hard to call. Trimming took off 5 bases at V and 7 bases at J, with 12 bases between the two ends. The V gene's germline CDR1 is SGHAT and CDR2 FQDESV (reference sequence). This CDR3 has 13 residues. CDR3 in amino acids: CASSINNNQPQHF. CDR3 DNA: TGTGCCAGCAGCATAAACAACAACCAGCCCCAGCATTTT.

This clonotype was seen at least ten times. The chain combines TRBV12-3 or TRBV12-4 with TRBJ2-2; 7 bases align to TRBD2. CDR3 length equals 17 residues. The ends lost 2 bases at V and 5 bases at J; junction bases unmatched: 11. CDR3 nucleotide sequence: TGTGCCAGCAGTTTAAGGCTAGCGGAGGGGTATACCGGGGAGCTGTTTTTT. Encoded protein: CASSLRLAEGYTGELFF.

This clonotype has more than one count but fewer than ten. Germline and junction disagree at one end, which may indicate a read error. V gene TRBV11-2 combines with J gene TRBJ2-5, with 9 bases fitting TRBD2. Germline CDR1 is SGHAT and CDR2 is FQNNGV. The CDR3 is 15 residues long. The CDR3 sequence is CANSLVLAGWETQYF. DNA for the CDR3: TGTGCCAACAGCTTGGTCCTAGCGGGATGGGAGACCCAGTACTTC. The full variable domain, completed using reference TRBV11-2 and TRBJ2-5, is EAGVAQSPRYKIIEKRQSVAFWCNPISGHATLYWYQQILGQGPKLLIQFQNNGVVDDSQLPKDRFSAERLKGVDSTLKIQPAKLEDSAVYLCANSLVLAGWETQYFGPGTRLLVL.